This T cell receptor beta chain was obtained from a study of memory CD4+ T cells and cytomegalovirus serostatus. Whole-study context: Healthy Belgian adult donors included under ten CMV-positive and some 24 CMV-negative people. Study outcomes and limitations: About 40% of the roughly 160 known CMV-associated TCRbeta sequences appeared in CD4+ memory. Suggested: most of the CMV-linked TCR signature lies in CD4+ memory cells.

The sort gate was single viable CD3+CD4+CD8-CD45RO+ cells for memory CD4+ T cells. In the case of this clone: Its antigen remains unidentified.

Here immunoSEQ multiplex PCR was the method, and the copy in TCRdb shows in-frame clones only, minus some. In the table there are tens of thousands of clones, around 80% of which are singletons. V was clipped by 2 bases and J by 1 base, with 17 bases between them. CDR3 length equals 17 residues. Germline CDR1 MNHEY, CDR2 SMNVEV (reference sequence). Sequencing was done on a sample of memory CD4+ T cells from blood. This TCR was sampled from an adult in good health and CMV-seronegative. This chain links TRBV27 with TRBJ2-5, with D hard to call. DNA for the CDR3: TGTGCCAGCAGTTTAAGGAAGACACAATCCCCCCAAGAGACCCAGTACTTC. Translating gives CASSLRKTQSPQETQYF.